This T cell receptor beta chain was found in a study of T cell responses to AZD1222 COVID-19 vaccine. The protocol was immunoSEQ multiplex PCR, while the TCRdb copy is restricted to in-frame clones and leaves out a portion. The table shows 120,000 to 150,000 clones, with 90% to 95% occurring only once. The germline V and J ends were trimmed by 4 bases and 3 bases, with 13 bases remaining between them. From germline, CDR1 is LNHDA and CDR2 SQIVND (reference sequence). The CDR3 contains 15 residues. The origin of this receptor is an adult in good health. The V gene is TRBV19, the J gene TRBJ1-5; possible D gene TRBD1, 6 bases. The sequenced sample was peripheral blood, obtained on day 0 of MenACWY control vaccination. CDR3 DNA: TGTGCCAGTAGTAGATCAGGGGCCACCAATCAGCCCCAGCATTTT. Amino acids: CASSRSGATNQPQHF.